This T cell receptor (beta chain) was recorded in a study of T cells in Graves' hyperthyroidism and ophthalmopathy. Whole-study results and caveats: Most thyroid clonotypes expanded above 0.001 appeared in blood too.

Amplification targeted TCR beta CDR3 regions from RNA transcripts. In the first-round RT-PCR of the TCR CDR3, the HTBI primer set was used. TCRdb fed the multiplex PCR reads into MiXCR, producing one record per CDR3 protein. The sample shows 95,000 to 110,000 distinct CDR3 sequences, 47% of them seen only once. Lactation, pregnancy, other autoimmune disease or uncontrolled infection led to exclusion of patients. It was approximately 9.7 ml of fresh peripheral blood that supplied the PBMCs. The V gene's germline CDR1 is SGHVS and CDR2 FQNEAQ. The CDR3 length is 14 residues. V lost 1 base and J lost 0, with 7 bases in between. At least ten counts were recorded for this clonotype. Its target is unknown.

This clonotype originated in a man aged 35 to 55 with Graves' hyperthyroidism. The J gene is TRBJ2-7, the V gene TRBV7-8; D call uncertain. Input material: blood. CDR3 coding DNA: TGTGCCAGCAGCTTAGTAGCTTCCTCCTACGAGCAGTACTTC. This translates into CASSLVASSYEQYF. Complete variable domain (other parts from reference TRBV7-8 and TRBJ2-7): GAGVSQSPRYKVAKRGQDVALRCDPISGHVSLFWYQQALGQGPEFLTYFQNEAQLDKSGLPSDRFFAERPEGSVSTLKIQRTQQEDSAVYLCASSLVASSYEQYFGPGTRLTVT.